The 23 T cell receptor beta chains below were found in one sample sequenced in a study of Graves' ophthalmopathy and Graves' hyperthyroidism. The study amplified TCR beta CDR3 regions using RNA transcripts. A first-round RT-PCR used HTBI primers, followed by a second-round multiplex PCR. TCRdb re-called the multiplex PCR reads through MiXCR, storing one row per CDR3 protein. Found here are hundreds of thousands of distinct CDR3 sequences, about 20% of them singletons; the top ten hold approximately 7.7%. The sample comprised peripheral blood. These receptors originate from a woman aged 18 to 35 with stable Graves' hyperthyroidism. Some clones in this sample may be carry-over from other donors' samples.

This clonotype was counted many times. This chain uses TRBV18 with TRBJ2-5, with 9 positions matching TRBD1. The germline V gene encodes CDR1 KGHSH and CDR2 LQKENI. V was clipped by 2 bases and J by 4 bases; unmatched bases: 5. The length of the CDR3 is 15 residues. Written as DNA, the CDR3 is TGTGCCAGCTCACCAATCCAGGGACAGGGAGAGACCCAGTACTTC. Protein sequence: CASSPIQGQGETQYF. The full variable domain, rest sourced from reference TRBV18 and TRBJ2-5, is NAGVMQNPRHLVRRRGQEARLRCSPMKGHSHVYWYRQLPEEGLKFMVYLQKENIIDESGMPKERFSAEFPKEGPSILRIQQVVRGDSAAYFCASSPIQGQGETQYFGPGTRLLVL.

At least ten counts were recorded for this clonotype. The conserved final phenylalanine or tryptophan is absent from the CDR3, which likely points to a read error. The gene calls are TRBV28 and TRBJ2-7; tentative D call: TRBD1 (5 bases). The CDR3 sequence is 14 residues long. The V and J ends lost 6 bases and 2 bases respectively, with 14 bases between them. Germline values: CDR1 MDHEN, CDR2 SYDVKM. The CDR3 nucleotides read TGTGCCAGCAGCCGTGCAGGGAAGGCCTACGAGCAGTACTCC. Translating gives CASSRAGKAYEQYS.

At least ten counts were recorded for this clonotype. The chain has TRBV5-5 and TRBJ2-7, with a possible D match to TRBD1 (6 bases). The length of the CDR3 is 16 residues. Trimming took 3 bases from V and 2 from J, leaving 18 bases between them. Per the germline V gene, CDR1 is SGHKS and CDR2 is YYEKEE (reference sequence). This CDR3 reads CASSYSPGTTTYEQYF. As DNA, the CDR3 is TGTGCCAGCAGCTACTCTCCCGGGACAACCACCTACGAGCAGTACTTC.

Many counts were recorded for this clonotype. J is TRBJ1-1 and V is TRBV3-1; D remains ambiguous. This CDR3 contains 13 residues. CDR1 LGHDT and CDR2 YNNKEL come from the germline V gene (reference sequence). The V end was cut by 0 bases, the J end by 11 bases, with 13 bases between. CDR3 in DNA: TGTGCCAGCAGCCAAGAGGGATCCCCGGTGGCTTTCTTT. Amino acids: CASSQEGSPVAFF.

This clonotype appeared many times. The chain combines TRBV12-3 or TRBV12-4 with TRBJ2-7, with D possibly being TRBD1 (7 bases). With 6 bases removed from V and 0 bases from J, the gap between germline ends came to 18 bases. The CDR3 length is 16 residues. The CDR3: CASSLGGTVGSYEQYF. The CDR3 DNA sequence: TGTGCCAGCAGCCTAGGGGGGACAGTCGGCTCCTACGAGCAGTACTTC.

This clonotype was picked up many times. The rearrangement joins TRBV6-2 or TRBV6-3 to TRBJ1-5; TRBD1 matches at 7 bases. Germline V gives CDR1 MNHEY, CDR2 SVGEGT. The CDR3 sequence is 14 residues long. The trim removed 2 bases at V and 4 bases at J, leaving 2 bases unmatched. The CDR3 bases are TGTGCCAGCAGTTACGGACAGGCAAATCAGCCCCAGCATTTT. Translation gives CASSYGQANQPQHF.

V gene TRBV11-3 combines with J gene TRBJ1-6; a possible D gene is TRBD1 (5 bases). The CDR3 loop spans 15 amino acids. V was pared by 3 bases and J by 7 bases, with 13 bases between. Germline V gives CDR1 SGHNT, CDR2 YENEEA. The CDR3 reads CASSFGGRVNSPLHF. The CDR3 DNA sequence: TGTGCCAGCAGCTTTGGCGGCAGGGTGAATTCACCCCTCCACTTT.

This clonotype was counted at least ten times. This chain joins TRBV20-1 and TRBJ1-6; 7 bases agree with TRBD1. The CDR3 is made up of 14 amino acids. Looked up from germline, CDR1 is DFQATT and CDR2 is SNEGSKA (reference sequence). J lost 4 bases, V lost 3 bases, and 3 bases had no gene match. The CDR3 nucleotides are TGCAGTGCTAGTATGGGACAGTATAATTCACCCCTCCACTTT. Translating gives CSASMGQYNSPLHF.

In this sample, this clonotype turned up many times. The chain uses TRBV12-3 or TRBV12-4 and TRBJ1-5, with D possibly TRBD1 on 5 matching bases. V was clipped by 2 bases and J by 7 bases, with 15 bases between them. The CDR3 extends over 15 amino acids. CDR3 amino acids: CASSLSRGFGQPQHF. The CDR3 region has the DNA TGTGCCAGCAGTTTAAGTCGGGGCTTCGGGCAGCCCCAGCATTTT.

This clonotype was observed at least ten times. The rearrangement uses TRBV12-3 or TRBV12-4 and TRBJ1-2; TRBD1 aligns across 8 bases. V dropped 2 bases and J dropped 4; count of bases not matched to a gene: 6. The CDR3 has 15 amino acids. The CDR3 sequence is CASSLRDRSPYGYTF. The CDR3 DNA is TGTGCCAGCAGTTTAAGGGACAGGAGCCCCTATGGCTACACCTTC.

The chain is built from TRBV18 and TRBJ1-2; the D gene is possibly TRBD1 (5 bases). The V gene's germline CDR1 is KGHSH and CDR2 LQKENI. Trimming left V 0 bases short and J 4 bases short, with 18 bases between. CDR3 length: 17 amino acids. The DNA of the CDR3 is TGTGCCAGCTCACCACCACGATTGACAGTCTCACCCTATGGCTACACCTTC. Translated: CASSPPRLTVSPYGYTF.

This clonotype was recorded at least ten times. This chain uses TRBV2 with TRBJ2-2, with D maybe TRBD1 (5 bases). The V end was cut by 8 bases, the J end by 0 bases, with 10 bases between. The V gene's germline CDR1 is SNHLY and CDR2 FYNNEI. The CDR3 runs 14 residues. The CDR3 sequence: CASLRQSNTGELFF. For the CDR3, the DNA is TGTGCCAGCCTACGACAGTCGAACACCGGGGAGCTGTTTTTT.

This clonotype was detected many times. This chain links TRBV29-1 with TRBJ2-5; the D is unclear. The CDR3 totals 13 residues. Trimming shortened V by 6 bases and J by 2 bases, and 13 bases separated the two germline ends. The germline gives CDR1 SQVTM, CDR2 ANQGSEA. The CDR3 DNA is TGCAGCGTGGGCCACACAGCACAAGAGACCCAGTACTTC. Translating it yields CSVGHTAQETQYF.

About this clonotype: A much larger clone is a single base away; this may be a read error. Without the conserved terminal phenylalanine or tryptophan, this CDR3 likely stems from a read error. The V and J genes are TRBV5-1 and TRBJ1-1; D is unclear. V was trimmed by 4 bases and J by 1 base, leaving 11 bases between them. This CDR3 is built from 14 residues. Per the germline V gene, CDR1 is SGHRS and CDR2 is YFSETQ. In DNA form, the CDR3 reads TGCGCCAGCAGCCTCCTAGTCCAGAACACTGAAGCTTTCTAT. Its protein is CASSLLVQNTEAFY.

This clonotype was seen repeatedly, ten times or more. The rearrangement uses TRBV27 and TRBJ2-2; D possibly uses TRBD1 or TRBD2 (6 bases each). CDR3 length: 14 amino acids. CDR1 MNHEY and CDR2 SMNVEV come from the germline V gene (reference sequence). V lost 3 bases and J 3 bases, leaving 8 bases between the germline ends. The DNA for the CDR3 is TGTGCCAGCAGTTTTAGGGGGGACACCGGGGAGCTGTTTTTT. Its translation is CASSFRGDTGELFF.

The V call is TRBV15, the J call TRBJ1-5; no definite D call. CDR3 size: 15 residues. CDR1 and CDR2 (germline): LNHNV, YYDKDF (reference sequence). V lost 0 bases, J lost 6 bases, and 12 bases lay in between. CDR3 amino acids: CATSRDHLEAQPQHF. The DNA of the CDR3 is TGTGCCACCAGCAGAGATCATCTCGAAGCTCAGCCCCAGCATTTT.

The chain employs TRBV7-2 and TRBJ2-2; 11 bases align to TRBD2. In germline, CDR1 is SGHTA, CDR2 FQGNSA. V was clipped by 2 bases and J by 0 bases; unmatched bases: 8. CDR3 length: 19 residues. The DNA for the CDR3 is TGTGCCAGCAGCTTATCGCTAGCGGGGGGCCATCCGAACACCGGGGAGCTGTTTTTT. This gives the protein CASSLSLAGGHPNTGELFF.

This clonotype showed up many times. V and J are TRBV29-1 and TRBJ1-1; the match to TRBD1 covers 7 bases. The CDR3 runs 14 residues. Per the germline V gene, CDR1 is SQVTM and CDR2 is ANQGSEA. The CDR3 coding sequence is TGCACCATTCACCCCGGGACAGCTAACACTGAAGCTTTCTTT. Translating it yields CTIHPGTANTEAFF.

This clonotype was counted many times. The chain is built from TRBV12-3 or TRBV12-4 and TRBJ1-5; no clear D gene. Trimming removed 5 bases at V and 9 bases at J, with 11 bases between. The CDR3 loop spans 12 amino acids. The CDR3 is CASSLYLGPQHF. The CDR3 DNA follows: TGTGCCAGCAGTCTGTACTTGGGGCCCCAGCATTTT.

This clonotype was counted many times. A much larger clonotype is one base distant, so this may be a read error. The chain employs TRBV15 and TRBJ1-1; D possibly corresponds to TRBD1 (5 bases). The CDR3 length is 15 residues. V was cut by 0 bases and J by 0 bases, with 8 bases left in between. Germline V CDR1 and CDR2: LNHNV, YYDKDF (reference sequence). The CDR3 DNA sequence: TGTGCCACCAGCAGAGAGGGGGACGTGAACACTGAAGCTTTCTTT. Translating it yields CATSREGDVNTEAFF.

This clonotype was detected only a few times. This chain uses TRBV27 with TRBJ2-7, with D perhaps TRBD2 (6 bases). The germline V and J ends were trimmed by 3 bases and 3 bases, with 21 bases remaining between them. This CDR3 contains 17 residues. The germline V gene encodes CDR1 MNHEY and CDR2 SMNVEV (reference sequence). The CDR3 nucleotides are TGTGCCAGCAGTTTCTCAGCCCCTTTGGGAGGCTTCTACGAGCAGTACTTC. Amino acid sequence: CASSFSAPLGGFYEQYF.

This clonotype turned up a few times. The chain recombines TRBV3-1 with TRBJ2-7, with D tentatively TRBD2 (6 bases). The V and J ends lost 2 bases and 0 bases respectively, with 14 bases between them. The CDR3 totals 16 residues. Germline-derived CDR1 and CDR2 are LGHDT and YNNKEL (reference sequence). For the CDR3, the DNA is TGTGCCAGCAGCCAATTAAGCGGGTCATACTCCTACGAGCAGTACTTC. Its translation is CASSQLSGSYSYEQYF.

The V gene is TRBV3-1, the J gene TRBJ1-2; 9 bases are shared with TRBD1. V was pared by 1 base and J by 6 bases, with 3 bases of the junction left unmatched. The CDR3 contains 14 residues. Germline assignment: CDR1 LGHDT and CDR2 YNNKEL (reference sequence). CDR3: CASSQAGTGNGYTF. For the CDR3, the DNA is TGTGCCAGCAGCCAAGCCGGGACAGGGAATGGCTACACCTTC.